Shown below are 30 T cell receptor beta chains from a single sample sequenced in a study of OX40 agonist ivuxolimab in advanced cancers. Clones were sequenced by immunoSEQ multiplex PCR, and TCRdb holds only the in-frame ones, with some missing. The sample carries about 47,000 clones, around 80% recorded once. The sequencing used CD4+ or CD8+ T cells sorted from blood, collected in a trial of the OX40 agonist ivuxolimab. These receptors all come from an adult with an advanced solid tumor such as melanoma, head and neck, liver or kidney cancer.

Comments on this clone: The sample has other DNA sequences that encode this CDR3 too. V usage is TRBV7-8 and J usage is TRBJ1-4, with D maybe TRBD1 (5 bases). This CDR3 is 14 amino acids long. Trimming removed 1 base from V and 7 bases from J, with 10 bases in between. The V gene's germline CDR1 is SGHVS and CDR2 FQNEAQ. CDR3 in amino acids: CASSLGQGSEKLFF. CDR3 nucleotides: TGTGCCAGCAGCTTAGGGCAGGGCTCTGAAAAACTGTTTTTT.

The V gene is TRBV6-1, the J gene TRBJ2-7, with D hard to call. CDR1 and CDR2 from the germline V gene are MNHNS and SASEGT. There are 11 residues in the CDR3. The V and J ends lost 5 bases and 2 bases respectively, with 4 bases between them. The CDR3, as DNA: TGTGCCAGCAGTCCAGCCTACGAGCAGTACTTC. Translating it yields CASSPAYEQYF.

Written as DNA, the CDR3 is TGTGCCAGCACGACGCGTCATTTAGGCCTAAGCTACAATGAGCAGTTCTTC. Translating gives CASTTRHLGLSYNEQFF. The chain joins TRBV28 to TRBJ2-1; D gene ambiguous. CDR3 size: 17 residues. Germline-derived CDR1 and CDR2 are MDHEN and SYDVKM. The V gene lost 7 bases and the J gene lost 3 bases, with 22 bases spanning the gap.

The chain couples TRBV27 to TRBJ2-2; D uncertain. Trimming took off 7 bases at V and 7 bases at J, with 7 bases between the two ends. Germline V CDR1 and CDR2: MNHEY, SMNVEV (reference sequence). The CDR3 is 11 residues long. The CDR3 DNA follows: TGTGCCAGCACGTTCGGCGGGGAGCTGTTTTTT. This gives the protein CASTFGGELFF.

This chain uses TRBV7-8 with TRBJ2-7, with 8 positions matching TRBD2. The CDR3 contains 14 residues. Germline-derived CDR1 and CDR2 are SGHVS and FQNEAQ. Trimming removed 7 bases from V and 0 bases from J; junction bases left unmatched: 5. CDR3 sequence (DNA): TGTGCCAGCACCCCCGGGACTAGCTCCTACGAGCAGTACTTC. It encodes CASTPGTSSYEQYF. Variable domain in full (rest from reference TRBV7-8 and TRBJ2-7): GAGVSQSPRYKVAKRGQDVALRCDPISGHVSLFWYQQALGQGPEFLTYFQNEAQLDKSGLPSDRFFAERPEGSVSTLKIQRTQQEDSAVYLCASTPGTSSYEQYFGPGTRLTVT.

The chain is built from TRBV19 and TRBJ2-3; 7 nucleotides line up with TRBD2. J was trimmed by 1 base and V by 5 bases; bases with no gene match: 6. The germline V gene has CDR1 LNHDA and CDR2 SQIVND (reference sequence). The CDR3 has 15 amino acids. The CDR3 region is CASSLREGGTDTQYF. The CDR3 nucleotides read TGTGCCAGTAGTCTGAGGGAGGGAGGCACAGATACGCAGTATTTT.

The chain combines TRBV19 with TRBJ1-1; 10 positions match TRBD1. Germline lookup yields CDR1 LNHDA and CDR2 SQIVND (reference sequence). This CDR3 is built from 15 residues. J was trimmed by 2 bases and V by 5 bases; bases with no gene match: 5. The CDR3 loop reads CASSWDRGQNTEAFF. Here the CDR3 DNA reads TGTGCCAGTAGTTGGGACAGGGGACAAAACACTGAAGCTTTCTTT.

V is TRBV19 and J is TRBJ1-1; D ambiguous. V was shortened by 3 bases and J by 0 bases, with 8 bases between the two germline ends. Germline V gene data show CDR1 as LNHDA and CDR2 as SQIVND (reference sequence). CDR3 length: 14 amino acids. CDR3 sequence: CASSMYGMNTEAFF. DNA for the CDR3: TGTGCCAGTAGTATGTATGGGATGAACACTGAAGCTTTCTTT.

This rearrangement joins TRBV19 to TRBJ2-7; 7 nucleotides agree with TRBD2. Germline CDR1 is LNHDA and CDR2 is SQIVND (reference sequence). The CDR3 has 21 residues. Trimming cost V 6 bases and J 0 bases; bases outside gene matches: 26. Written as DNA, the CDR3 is TGTGCCAGTAGCCTAAGCGGGACCTCGTCAGCTCGAGCAATCAGCTCCTACGAGCAGTACTTC. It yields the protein CASSLSGTSSARAISSYEQYF.

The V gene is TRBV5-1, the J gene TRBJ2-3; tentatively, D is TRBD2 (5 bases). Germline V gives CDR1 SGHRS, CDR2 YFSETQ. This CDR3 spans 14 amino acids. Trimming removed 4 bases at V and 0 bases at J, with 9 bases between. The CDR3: CASSLAGSTDTQYF. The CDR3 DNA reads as TGCGCCAGCAGCCTGGCGGGTAGCACAGATACGCAGTATTTT.

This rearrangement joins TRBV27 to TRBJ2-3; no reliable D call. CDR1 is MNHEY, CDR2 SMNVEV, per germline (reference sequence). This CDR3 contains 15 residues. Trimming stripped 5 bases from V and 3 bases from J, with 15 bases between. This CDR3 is CASSNIPLWTDTQYF. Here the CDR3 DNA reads TGTGCCAGCAGTAACATCCCCCTCTGGACAGATACGCAGTATTTT.

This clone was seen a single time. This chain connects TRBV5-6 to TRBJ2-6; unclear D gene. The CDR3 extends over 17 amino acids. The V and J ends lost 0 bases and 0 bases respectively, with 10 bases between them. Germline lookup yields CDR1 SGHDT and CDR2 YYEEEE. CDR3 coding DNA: TGTGCCAGCAGCTTGGCCGGACGGGCCTCTGGGGCCAACGTCCTGACTTTC. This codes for CASSLAGRASGANVLTF. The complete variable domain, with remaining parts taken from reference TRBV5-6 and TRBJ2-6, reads DAGVTQSPTHLIKTRGQQVTLRCSPKSGHDTVSWYQQALGQGPQFIFQYYEEEERQRGNFPDRFSGHQFPNYSSELNVNALLLGDSALYLCASSLAGRASGANVLTFGAGSRLTVL.

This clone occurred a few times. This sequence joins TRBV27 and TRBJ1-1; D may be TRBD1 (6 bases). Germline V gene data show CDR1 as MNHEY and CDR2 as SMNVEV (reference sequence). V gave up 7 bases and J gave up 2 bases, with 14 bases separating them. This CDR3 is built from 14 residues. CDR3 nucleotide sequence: TGTGCCAGCACCACAGGGATGGCAAACACTGAAGCTTTCTTT. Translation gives CASTTGMANTEAFF.

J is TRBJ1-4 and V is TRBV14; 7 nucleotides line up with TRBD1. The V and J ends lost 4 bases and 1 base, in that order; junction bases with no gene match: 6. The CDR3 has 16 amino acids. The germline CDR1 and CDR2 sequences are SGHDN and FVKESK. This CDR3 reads CASSRGQWVTNEKLFF. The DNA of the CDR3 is TGTGCCAGCAGCCGGGGACAGTGGGTAACTAATGAAAAACTGTTTTTT.

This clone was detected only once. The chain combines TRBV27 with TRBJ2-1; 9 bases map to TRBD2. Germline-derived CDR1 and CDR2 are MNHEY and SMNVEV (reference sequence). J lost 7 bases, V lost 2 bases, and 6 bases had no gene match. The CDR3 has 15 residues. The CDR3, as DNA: TGTGCCAGCAGTTTAGCGGGAGGGCCGAAGAATGAGCAGTTCTTC. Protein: CASSLAGGPKNEQFF.

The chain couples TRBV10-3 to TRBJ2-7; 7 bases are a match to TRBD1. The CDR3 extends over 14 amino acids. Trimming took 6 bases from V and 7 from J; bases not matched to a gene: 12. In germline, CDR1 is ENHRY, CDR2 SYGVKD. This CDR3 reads CAIRPGQPGGEQYF. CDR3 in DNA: TGTGCCATCAGGCCGGGACAGCCAGGTGGGGAGCAGTACTTC.

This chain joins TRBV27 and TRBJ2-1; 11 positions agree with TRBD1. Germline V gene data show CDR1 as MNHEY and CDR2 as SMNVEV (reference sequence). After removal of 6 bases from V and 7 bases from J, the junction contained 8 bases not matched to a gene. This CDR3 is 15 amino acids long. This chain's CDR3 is CASRHGQGAPNEQFF. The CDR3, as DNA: TGTGCCAGCAGACACGGACAGGGGGCGCCTAATGAGCAGTTCTTC.

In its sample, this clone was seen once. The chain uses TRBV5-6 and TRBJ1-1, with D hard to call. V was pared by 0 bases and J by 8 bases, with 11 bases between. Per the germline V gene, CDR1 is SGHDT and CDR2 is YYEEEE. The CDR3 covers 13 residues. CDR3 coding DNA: TGTGCCAGCAGCTTGGTTGGGTCTGGGGAAGCTTTCTTT. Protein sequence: CASSLVGSGEAFF.

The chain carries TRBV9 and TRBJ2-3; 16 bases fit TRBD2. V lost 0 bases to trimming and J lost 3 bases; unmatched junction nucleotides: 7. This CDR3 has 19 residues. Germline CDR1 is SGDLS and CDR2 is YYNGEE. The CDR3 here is CASSVEGLAGGLVTDTQYF. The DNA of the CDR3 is TGTGCCAGCAGCGTAGAGGGACTAGCGGGGGGGCTGGTGACAGATACGCAGTATTTT.

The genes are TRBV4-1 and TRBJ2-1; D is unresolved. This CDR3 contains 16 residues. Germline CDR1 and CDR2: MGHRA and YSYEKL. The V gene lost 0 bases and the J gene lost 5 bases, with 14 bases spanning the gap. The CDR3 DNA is TGCGCCAGCAGCCAAGAAGCCGGGTTTGGGCACAATGAGCAGTTCTTC. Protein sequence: CASSQEAGFGHNEQFF.

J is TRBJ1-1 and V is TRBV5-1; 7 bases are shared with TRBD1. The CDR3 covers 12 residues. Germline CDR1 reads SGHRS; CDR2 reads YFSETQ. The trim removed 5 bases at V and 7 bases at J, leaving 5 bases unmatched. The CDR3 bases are TGCGCCAGCAGATCAGACAGGGTTGAAGCTTTCTTT. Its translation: CASRSDRVEAFF.

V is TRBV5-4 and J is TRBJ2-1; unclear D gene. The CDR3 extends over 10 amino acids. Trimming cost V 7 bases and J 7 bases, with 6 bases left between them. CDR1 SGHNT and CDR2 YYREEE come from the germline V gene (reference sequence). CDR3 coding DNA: TGTGCCAGCTCCGGTAATGAGCAGTTCTTC. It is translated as CASSGNEQFF. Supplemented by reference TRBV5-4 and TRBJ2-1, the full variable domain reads ETGVTQSPTHLIKTRGQQVTLRCSSQSGHNTVSWYQQALGQGPQFIFQYYREEENGRGNFPPRFSGLQFPNYSSELNVNALELDDSALYLCASSGNEQFFGPGTRLTVL.

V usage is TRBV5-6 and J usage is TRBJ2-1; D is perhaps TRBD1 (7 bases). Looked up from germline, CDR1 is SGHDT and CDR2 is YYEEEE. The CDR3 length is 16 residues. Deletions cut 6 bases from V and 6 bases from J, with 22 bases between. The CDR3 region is CASTPRGAGRINEQFF. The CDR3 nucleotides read TGTGCCAGCACCCCCAGGGGGGCGGGAAGGATCAATGAGCAGTTCTTC.

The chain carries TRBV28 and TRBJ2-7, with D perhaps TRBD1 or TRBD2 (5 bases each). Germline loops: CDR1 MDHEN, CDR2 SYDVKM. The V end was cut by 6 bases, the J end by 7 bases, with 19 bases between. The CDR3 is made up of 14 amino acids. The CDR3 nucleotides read TGTGCCAGCAGACCAGCAGGGATGACGGGGGAGCAGTACTTC. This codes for CASRPAGMTGEQYF.

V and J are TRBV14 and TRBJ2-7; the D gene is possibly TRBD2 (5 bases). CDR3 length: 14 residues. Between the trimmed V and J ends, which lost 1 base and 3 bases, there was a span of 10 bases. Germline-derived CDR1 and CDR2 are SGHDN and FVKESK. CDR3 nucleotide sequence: TGTGCCAGCAGCCAAGGGCTAGCCGGCTACGAGCAGTACTTC. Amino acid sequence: CASSQGLAGYEQYF.

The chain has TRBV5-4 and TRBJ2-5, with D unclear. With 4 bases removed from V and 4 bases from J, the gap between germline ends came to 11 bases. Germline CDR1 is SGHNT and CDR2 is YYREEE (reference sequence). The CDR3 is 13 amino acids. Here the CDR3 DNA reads TGTGCCAGCAGCCAAGAAACCACAGAGACCCAGTACTTC. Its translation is CASSQETTETQYF.

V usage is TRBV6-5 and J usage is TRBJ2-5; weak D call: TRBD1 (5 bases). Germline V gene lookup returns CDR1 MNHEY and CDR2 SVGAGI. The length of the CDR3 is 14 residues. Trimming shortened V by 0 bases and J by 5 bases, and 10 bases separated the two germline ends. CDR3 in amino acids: CASSYSKGVETQYF. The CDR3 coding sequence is TGTGCCAGCAGTTACTCGAAAGGGGTGGAGACCCAGTACTTC.

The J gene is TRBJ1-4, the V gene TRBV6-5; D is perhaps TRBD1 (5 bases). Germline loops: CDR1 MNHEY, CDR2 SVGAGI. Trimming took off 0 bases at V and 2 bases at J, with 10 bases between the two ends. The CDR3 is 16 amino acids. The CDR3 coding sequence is TGTGCCAGCAGTTACTCCCTAGCAGGGACTAATGAAAAACTGTTTTTT. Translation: CASSYSLAGTNEKLFF.

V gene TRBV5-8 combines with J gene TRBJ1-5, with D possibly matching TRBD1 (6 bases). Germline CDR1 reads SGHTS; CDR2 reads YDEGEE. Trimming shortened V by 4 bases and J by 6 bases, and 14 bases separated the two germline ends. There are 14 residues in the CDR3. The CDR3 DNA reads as TGTGCCAGCAGCCTCACAGGGTTCGGTCAGCCCCAGCATTTT. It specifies CASSLTGFGQPQHF.

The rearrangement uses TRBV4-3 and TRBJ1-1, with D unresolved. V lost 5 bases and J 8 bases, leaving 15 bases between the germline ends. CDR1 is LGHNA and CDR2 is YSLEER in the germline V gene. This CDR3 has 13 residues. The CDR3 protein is CASSSGRAAEAFF. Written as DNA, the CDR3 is TGCGCCAGCAGCTCCGGAAGGGCAGCAGAAGCTTTCTTT.